The sequence of this TCR beta chain was determined in a study of blood T cell repertoires in COVID-19. Study context: Sample material is recorded as cDNA or gDNA derived from T cells, B-cell-depleted T cells, or PBMCs.

Per the original data handling: By means of reference gene primer amplification, nucleated cell counts were estimated. The data were produced by immunoSEQ multiplex PCR, yet TCRdb's version contains in-frame clones alone and is incomplete. D and trimming come from the DNA, and the V and J calls and clone size come from that table. Here the sample spans around 75,000 clones, roughly 91% being singletons. Germline values: CDR1 MNHEY, CDR2 SVGAGI. The CDR3 covers 13 residues. V lost 4 bases and J 1 base, leaving 7 bases between the germline ends. Sequenced input: peripheral blood. This TCR was recovered from a man between 60 and 70 years old with acute or convalescent COVID-19. The J gene is TRBJ1-2, the V gene TRBV6-5; maybe TRBD1 (6 bases). The CDR3 loop is CASSSQGNYGYTF. In DNA, the CDR3 is TGTGCCAGCAGTTCACAGGGTAACTATGGCTACACCTTC.